This entry features one T cell receptor (beta chain) sequence. What it binds is unknown. Autoimmune disease history or systemic immunosuppression barred patients. Using immunoSEQ multiplex PCR, the repertoire was profiled, and TCRdb retains in-frame clones only, with some absent. The sample contains 75,000 to 100,000 clones, 85% to 90% of which appear only once. The record originates from a study of OX40 agonist ivuxolimab in advanced cancers. Across the whole study: Of the participants, around 43% had some prior anti-PD-1, anti-PD-L1 or anti-CTLA-4 therapy, which was allowed. Three patients had partial responses: one hepatocellular carcinoma, two cutaneous melanoma.

Regarding the study as a whole: Partial responders dosed at 0.1-3.0 mg/kg displayed clonal expansion ranking among the lowest.

In germline, CDR1 is GTSNPN, CDR2 SVGIG (reference sequence). The V gene end was trimmed by 4 bases and the J gene end by 3 bases; junction bases not matched to a gene: 5. The CDR3 length is 13 residues. Sequences were derived from CD4+ or CD8+ T cells sorted from blood, sampled in a trial of the OX40 agonist ivuxolimab. The V gene is TRBV30, the J gene TRBJ1-1; 7 positions match TRBD1. The sequence derives from an adult with an advanced solid tumor such as melanoma, head and neck, liver or kidney cancer. The DNA for the CDR3 is TGTGCCTGGAATACAGGGGTTCACACTGAAGCTTTCTTT. As protein: CAWNTGVHTEAFF.